The 27 T cell receptor beta chains reported below all come from one sample, sequenced in a study of T-cell reconstitution after alpha-beta-depleted transplantation in children. Using unique molecular identifiers, the investigators prepared the TCRbeta library. TCRdb re-called the PCR reads with MiXCR, one entry per CDR3 protein. The repertoire consists of about 500,000 distinct CDR3 sequences, with 32% occurring once and the leading ten covering around 2.4%. This sample comprised PBMCs from the stem cell graft donor, obtained from the stem cell graft. All receptors come from a human donor who donated a stem cell graft to a child with aplastic anemia.

CDR3 in DNA: TGTGCCAGCAGTGGCAGGGGGGGCGAGCAGTACTTC. Encoded protein: CASSGRGGEQYF. The chain has TRBV12-3 or TRBV12-4 and TRBJ2-7; either TRBD1 or TRBD2 may fit D (7 bases each). The CDR3 extends over 12 amino acids. V dropped 5 bases and J dropped 6 bases, with 11 bases sitting between them.

The chain employs TRBV5-4 and TRBJ2-4; no clear D. This CDR3 is built from 13 residues. Germline CDR1 SGHNT, CDR2 YYREEE (reference sequence). Trimming removed 2 bases at V and 7 bases at J, with 10 bases between. The CDR3 loop reads CASSLGGENIQYF. Written as DNA, the CDR3 is TGTGCCAGCAGCTTAGGCGGCGAGAACATTCAGTACTTC.

This clonotype was found a few times. The chain is built from TRBV19 and TRBJ2-5; D gene unclear. Germline V gene sequence: CDR1 LNHDA, CDR2 SQIVND (reference sequence). Trimming took 4 bases from V and 4 from J, leaving 13 bases between them. The CDR3 has 14 residues. The CDR3 sequence: CASSKLSPGETQYF. The CDR3 DNA follows: TGTGCCAGTAGTAAACTTTCCCCGGGAGAGACCCAGTACTTC.

This chain joins TRBV15 and TRBJ2-5; D is uncertain. The CDR3 is 12 residues long. Trimming left V 0 bases short and J 4 bases short, with 3 bases between. Germline assignment: CDR1 LNHNV and CDR2 YYDKDF (reference sequence). The CDR3 is CATSRDSETQYF. CDR3 DNA sequence: TGTGCCACCAGCAGAGATTCAGAGACCCAGTACTTC.

The chain is built from TRBV5-1 and TRBJ1-4; TRBD1 matches at 10 bases. Germline-derived CDR1 and CDR2 are SGHRS and YFSETQ. Losses at the gene ends were 1 base for V and 5 bases for J; bases not matched to a gene: 5. There are 16 residues in the CDR3. Here the CDR3 DNA reads TGCGCCAGCAGCTTGTTCCCGGACAGGGGGAATGAAAAACTGTTTTTT. The encoded protein is CASSLFPDRGNEKLFF.

This chain links TRBV29-1 with TRBJ1-2; D unresolved. This CDR3 comprises 14 residues. The V gene's germline CDR1 is SQVTM and CDR2 ANQGSEA. Between the trimmed V and J ends, which lost 2 bases and 8 bases, there was a span of 18 bases. CDR3 sequence (DNA): TGCAGCGTTGAATCCCTAAGCTGGGAGTACGGCTACACCTTC. Translation gives CSVESLSWEYGYTF.

The chain is built from TRBV13 and TRBJ2-7; 8 nucleotides align to TRBD1. Trimming removed 5 bases from V and 2 bases from J; junction bases left unmatched: 5. CDR1 is PRHDT and CDR2 is FYEKMQ in the germline V gene (reference sequence). This CDR3 region has 14 residues. As DNA, the CDR3 is TGTGCCAGCAGCGATGGGACAGGTGCCTACGAGCAGTACGTC. Its protein product is CASSDGTGAYEQYV.

This clonotype was recorded a few times. The chain couples TRBV4-2 to TRBJ2-3; no definite D call. Germline values: CDR1 LGHNA, CDR2 YNFKEQ. The CDR3 covers 13 residues. V was shortened by 3 bases and J by 2 bases, with 6 bases between the two germline ends. CDR3 nucleotides: TGTGCCAGCAGCCACGACCCCACAGATACGCAGTATTTT. Protein: CASSHDPTDTQYF.

This chain connects TRBV29-1 to TRBJ2-3; 12 nucleotides match TRBD2. CDR1 SQVTM and CDR2 ANQGSEA come from the germline V gene. The CDR3 is 14 residues long. The V segment lost 6 bases and the J segment 1 base; nucleotides outside the gene matches: 2. In DNA form, the CDR3 reads TGCAGCGTCCGGACTAGCGGGGGCACAGATACGCAGTATTTT. It is translated as CSVRTSGGTDTQYF.

The rearrangement uses TRBV12-3 or TRBV12-4 and TRBJ1-1; D gene ambiguous. CDR3 length: 13 residues. Trimming left V 5 bases short and J 1 base short, with 8 bases between. For the CDR3, the DNA is TGTGCCAGCAGTCAGGAGAGGAACACTGAAGCTTTCTTT. This translates into CASSQERNTEAFF.

CDR3 protein: CASSLRPDGSYEQYF. In nucleotides, the CDR3 is TGTGCCAGCAGTCTCCGTCCGGACGGCTCCTACGAGCAGTACTTC. The chain joins TRBV12-3 or TRBV12-4 to TRBJ2-7; D is unresolved. Deletions cut 5 bases from V and 0 bases from J, with 14 bases between. The CDR3 has 15 amino acids.

V is TRBV3-2 and J is TRBJ2-7; TRBD2, as called in the table, went unchecked against the DNA. TRBV3-2 is reported as a pseudogene. This CDR3 spans 14 amino acids. The CDR3 protein is CASSPRTSDYEQYV. The CDR3 DNA is TGTGCCAGCAGCCCCAGGACTAGCGACTACGAGCAGTACGTC.

The chain employs TRBV5-5 and TRBJ1-4; 9 bases line up with TRBD1. The V segment lost 4 bases and the J segment 3 bases; nucleotides outside the gene matches: 4. The CDR3 is 15 residues long. CDR1 is SGHKS, CDR2 YYEKEE, per germline (reference sequence). CDR3 in DNA: TGTGCCAGCAGCCGACAGGGGGGAGCTAATGAAAAACTGTTTTTT. This encodes CASSRQGGANEKLFF.

The chain combines TRBV20-1 with TRBJ2-2; D is undetermined. CDR3 length: 13 amino acids. From germline, CDR1 is DFQATT and CDR2 SNEGSKA (reference sequence). V lost 0 bases to trimming and J lost 1 base, with 3 bases between them. The CDR3 here is CSAREVNTGELFF. The DNA of the CDR3 is TGCAGTGCTAGAGAAGTGAACACCGGGGAGCTGTTTTTT.

In its sample, this clonotype was seen a few times. The CDR3 protein is CSAHGVAGFQETQYF. The CDR3 coding sequence is TGCAGTGCCCACGGGGTAGCGGGATTCCAAGAGACCCAGTACTTC. The rearrangement uses TRBV20-1 and TRBJ2-5, with 8 bases fitting TRBD2. Trimming took 6 bases from V and 1 from J; bases not matched to a gene: 10. Germline V gene data show CDR1 as DFQATT and CDR2 as SNEGSKA (reference sequence). The CDR3 covers 15 residues.

This clonotype was seen repeatedly, ten times or more. The chain carries TRBV6-6 and TRBJ2-3; 12 bases line up with TRBD2. The CDR3 is made up of 17 amino acids. V lost 0 bases, J lost 5 bases, and 6 bases stayed unmatched. Germline values: CDR1 MNHNY, CDR2 SVGAGI (reference sequence). The CDR3 spells CASSYSLAGGLRDTQYF. The CDR3 DNA reads as TGTGCCAGCAGTTACTCTCTAGCGGGAGGGCTTAGAGATACGCAGTATTTT.

This clonotype was observed a handful of times. The genes are TRBV20-1 and TRBJ1-2, with 7 bases aligning to TRBD1. The CDR3 loop spans 15 amino acids. Germline V gives CDR1 DFQATT, CDR2 SNEGSKA (reference sequence). The V and J ends lost 6 bases and 6 bases, in that order; junction bases with no gene match: 16. CDR3 sequence reads: CSATRIQGSVDGYTF. DNA of the CDR3: TGCAGTGCGACCCGTATACAGGGGAGCGTCGATGGCTACACCTTC.

V and J are TRBV6-2 or TRBV6-3 and TRBJ2-1; D remains ambiguous. Germline-derived CDR1 and CDR2 are MNHEY and SVGEGT. Trimming removed 5 bases from V and 0 bases from J, with 11 bases in between. The CDR3 totals 15 residues. The CDR3 region has the DNA TGTGCCAGCAGTCCCTATCGAAGCTCCTACAATGAGCAGTTCTTC. Protein: CASSPYRSSYNEQFF.

This clonotype turned up a few times. The CDR3 loop reads CASTAASGRFTDTQYF. The CDR3 bases are TGTGCCAGCACCGCCGCTAGCGGAAGGTTCACAGATACGCAGTATTTT. The chain carries TRBV12-3 or TRBV12-4 and TRBJ2-3, with 7 positions matching TRBD2. The V and J ends lost 7 bases and 2 bases, in that order; junction bases with no gene match: 12. The CDR3 has 16 residues.

This chain uses TRBV10-3 with TRBJ1-1, with no clear D. The CDR3 loop spans 15 amino acids. Germline lookup yields CDR1 ENHRY and CDR2 SYGVKD. Trimming stripped 4 bases from V and 5 bases from J, with 17 bases between. CDR3 sequence reads: CAISVREVTVTEAFF. In DNA form, the CDR3 reads TGTGCCATCAGTGTCCGGGAGGTTACCGTGACTGAAGCTTTCTTT.

This chain connects TRBV5-1 to TRBJ1-1; D not resolved. The V end lost 0 bases, the J end lost 1 base, and 7 bases lay between the germline ends. Germline V CDR1 and CDR2: SGHRS, YFSETQ. This CDR3 is built from 14 residues. DNA for the CDR3: TGCGCCAGCAGCTTGGTCACCTCGAACACTGAAGCTTTCTTT. Translated: CASSLVTSNTEAFF.

This chain joins TRBV6-2 or TRBV6-3 and TRBJ2-1; D remains unclear. The germline CDR1 and CDR2 sequences are MNHEY and SVGEGT. The V gene lost 4 bases and the J gene lost 8 bases, with 6 bases spanning the gap. The CDR3 spans 11 residues. CDR3 nucleotide sequence: TGTGCCAGCAGTTTCCATTATGAGCAGTTCTTC. This sequence encodes CASSFHYEQFF.

This chain joins TRBV5-1 and TRBJ2-1; 7 nucleotides align to TRBD1. Germline assignment: CDR1 SGHRS and CDR2 YFSETQ. The CDR3 covers 16 residues. After removal of 5 bases from V and 0 bases from J, the junction contained 8 bases not matched to a gene. In DNA, the CDR3 is TGCGCCAGCAGTCCCGGACAGGCGAGCTCCTACAATGAGCAGTTCTTC. Translating it yields CASSPGQASSYNEQFF.

The chain couples TRBV6-5 to TRBJ1-3, with 8 positions matching TRBD1. The V segment lost 6 bases and the J segment 8 bases; nucleotides outside the gene matches: 3. Germline V gene lookup returns CDR1 MNHEY and CDR2 SVGAGI. The CDR3 totals 12 residues. In DNA form, the CDR3 reads TGTGCCAGCAGCCAGGGGGCGGACACCATATATTTT. It translates to CASSQGADTIYF.

V is TRBV18 and J is TRBJ2-7; D possibly corresponds to TRBD1 (5 bases). This CDR3 has 13 residues. The germline V and J ends were trimmed by 4 bases and 1 base, with 8 bases remaining between them. The germline V gene has CDR1 KGHSH and CDR2 LQKENI. CDR3 loop: CASSQDISYEQYF. CDR3 coding DNA: TGTGCCAGCTCACAGGACATATCCTACGAGCAGTACTTC.

V usage is TRBV18 and J usage is TRBJ1-1, with 8 nucleotides matching TRBD1. The length of the CDR3 is 13 residues. V lost 6 bases, J lost 3 bases, and 3 bases stayed unmatched. The V gene's germline CDR1 is KGHSH and CDR2 LQKENI. The CDR3 DNA sequence: TGTGCCAGCTCCCGACAGGGGCACACTGAAGCTTTCTTT. Translation gives CASSRQGHTEAFF.

The rearrangement links TRBV7-2 to TRBJ1-5; 7 positions match TRBD1. The germline V gene has CDR1 SGHTA and CDR2 FQGNSA. The CDR3 runs 16 residues. Germline trimming cut 4 bases from V and 1 base from J; bases unmatched to any gene: 7. The CDR3 sequence is CASSSGQAPSNQPQHF. The CDR3 region has the DNA TGTGCCAGCAGCTCCGGACAGGCCCCCAGCAATCAGCCCCAGCATTTT.